This T cell receptor (beta chain) was profiled in a study of T cells after yellow fever vaccination. Turning to the study itself: Fractions of low cell number were prepared using SMART-Seq v4 Ultra Low Input.

V gave up 5 bases and J gave up 4 bases, with 20 bases separating them. The CDR3 has 16 amino acids. Overall study findings and caveats: Secondary responses were weaker yet peaked faster, day 5 versus 15. Subsequent booster samples again held most clones from primary vaccination (more than 95% CD4, just under 90% CD8).

With respect to this clonotype: Its antigen is unidentified.

Via MiXCR, TCRdb re-called the 5' RACE reads, giving one row per CDR3 protein. The data hold 130,000 or so distinct CDR3 sequences, with 12% to 15% observed a single time. This receptor was obtained from a man between 18 and 29 years old who received the YFV17D yellow fever vaccine. The chain links TRBV12-3 or TRBV12-4 to TRBJ1-1; maybe TRBD1 (5 bases). The starting material was CD8+ T cells sorted from PBMCs, obtained 5 days after the yellow fever booster vaccination. CDR3 sequence reads: CASSKKPGGSGTEAFF. CDR3 nucleotide sequence: TGTGCCAGCAGTAAGAAACCCGGGGGTAGCGGCACTGAAGCTTTCTTT.